This T cell receptor (beta chain) was sequenced in a study of blood T cells in healthy people across ages. Regarding the study as a whole: Comparison with aged donors showed that long-lived donors had more naive CD4+ cells and higher diversity.

As for this clonotype: Its antigen is as yet unknown. Germline is not matched at one junction end, which may reflect a read error.

Germline CDR1 SSHAT, CDR2 FNYEAQ (reference sequence). The CDR3 loop spans 15 amino acids. Next came a second PCR, run for about 7 to 12 cycles, which used a sample-barcoded 5' primer along with a J-beta primer mix. TCRdb redid the calling of the 5' RACE reads with MiXCR, one entry per CDR3 protein. The table includes approximately 1.5 million distinct CDR3 sequences, approximately 42% detected once. The V gene is TRBV7-7, the J gene TRBJ2-2; D may be TRBD2 (5 bases). The sequenced material came from blood. The sequence derives from a woman aged 18 to 35 in good health. The CDR3 sequence: CASRLLGSGTGELFF. The CDR3 DNA is TGTGCTAGCAGATTATTGGGGTCGGGGACCGGGGAGCTGTTTTTT.